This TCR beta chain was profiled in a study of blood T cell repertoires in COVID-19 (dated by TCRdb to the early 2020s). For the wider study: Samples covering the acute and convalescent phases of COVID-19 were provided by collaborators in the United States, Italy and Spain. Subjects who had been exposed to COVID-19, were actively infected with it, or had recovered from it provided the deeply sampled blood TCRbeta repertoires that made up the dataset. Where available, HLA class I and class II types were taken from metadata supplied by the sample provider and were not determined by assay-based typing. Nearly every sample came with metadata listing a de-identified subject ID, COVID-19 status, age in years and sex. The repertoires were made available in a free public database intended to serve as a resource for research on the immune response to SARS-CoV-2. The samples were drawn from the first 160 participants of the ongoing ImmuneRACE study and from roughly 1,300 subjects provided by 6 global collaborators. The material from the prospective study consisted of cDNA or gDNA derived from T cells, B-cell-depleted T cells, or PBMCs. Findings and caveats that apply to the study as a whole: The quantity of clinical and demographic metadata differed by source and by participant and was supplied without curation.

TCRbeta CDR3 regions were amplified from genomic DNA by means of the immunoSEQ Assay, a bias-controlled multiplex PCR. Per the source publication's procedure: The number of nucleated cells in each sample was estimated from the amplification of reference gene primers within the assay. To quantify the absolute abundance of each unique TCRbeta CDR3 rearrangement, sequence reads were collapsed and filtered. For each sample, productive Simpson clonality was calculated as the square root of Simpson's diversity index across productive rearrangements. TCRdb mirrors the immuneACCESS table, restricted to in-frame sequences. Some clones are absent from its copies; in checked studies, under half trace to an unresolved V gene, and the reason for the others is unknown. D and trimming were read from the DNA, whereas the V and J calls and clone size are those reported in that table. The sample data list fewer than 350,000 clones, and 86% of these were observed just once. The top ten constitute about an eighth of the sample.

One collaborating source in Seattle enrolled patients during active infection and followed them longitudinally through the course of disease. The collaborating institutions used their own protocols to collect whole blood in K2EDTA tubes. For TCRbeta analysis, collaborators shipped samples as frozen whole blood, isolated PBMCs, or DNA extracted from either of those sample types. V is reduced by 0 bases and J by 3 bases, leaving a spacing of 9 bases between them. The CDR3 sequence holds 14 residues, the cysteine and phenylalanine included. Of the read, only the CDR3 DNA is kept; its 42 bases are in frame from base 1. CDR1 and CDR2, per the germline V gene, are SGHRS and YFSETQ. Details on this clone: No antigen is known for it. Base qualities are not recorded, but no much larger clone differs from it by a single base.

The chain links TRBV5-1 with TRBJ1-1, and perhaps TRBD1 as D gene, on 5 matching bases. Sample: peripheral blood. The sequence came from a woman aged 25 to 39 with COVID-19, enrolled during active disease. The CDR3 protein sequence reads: CASSLGQLHTEAFF. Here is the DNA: TGCGCCAGCAGCTTGGGACAGCTTCACACTGAAGCTTTCTTT.